This T cell receptor (beta chain) appears in the sequencing data of a study of shared clonotypes between healthy human individuals (dated by TCRdb to about 2020). Turning to the overall study: Two women and a few men aged 18 to 49 years were included in the cohort. Libraries were prepared and TCR repertoires were sequenced by different laboratories using diverse techniques, in order to increase sequencing depth and limit assay-specific biases. For each donor, three plates each were used for CD4 naive and CD4 memory, two plates were used for CD8 naive, and one plate was used for CD8 memory. Between about 0.8 and 9 billion PBMCs per donor were obtained by leukapheresis. To estimate repertoire size and how much clonotypes are shared between individuals, the study performed deep sequencing of blood TCR repertoires from five healthy adults. General findings and caveats noted by the study authors: Larger estimated clonotype richness was generally found for naive subsets than for memory subsets. Compared with non-shared clonotypes, the clonotypes found in all four sorted-subset donors had higher generation probabilities. Based on pairwise subsampling, the degree of clonotype sharing among donors was expected to be affected by sequencing depth. Incomplete sequencing was indicated by rarefaction of sorted-subset datasets, despite the large sequencing depth. About 5% of naive CD4, roughly 3.5% of naive CD8, around 2.3% of memory CD4, and approximately 0.4% of memory CD8 clonotypes were shared across a few donors. Sampling was restricted to blood, and TCR repertoires in tissues likely differ from the TCR repertoires found in blood. Because the study included only a small number of donors, the genetic and exposure-history diversity represented was limited.

The CDR3 contains 15 residues, cysteine and phenylalanine counted. CDR3 DNA only is kept here, 45 bases in frame from base 1. V loses 8 bases at its end and J loses 0 bases; junction bases beyond the gene matches: 9. Looking up the germline V gene yields CDR1 SQVTM and CDR2 ANQGSEA. Using the deep immunoSEQ assay, multiplex PCR amplified TCR CDR3 regions from genomic DNA. Extracted genomic DNA from each cell subset was spread evenly across all wells of several immunoSEQ 96-well plates, with each plate serving as a replicate. For sorted subsets, about 0.2 ug genomic DNA, equal to 30,000 or so T cell genomes, was loaded into each replicate PCR. Purified libraries were measured with a Qubit 3.0 fluorometer, size-checked on a Bioanalyzer 2100, and measured again with the KAPA Library Quantification kit. Every immunoSEQ 96-well plate was sequenced on a separate single-read 150-cycle Illumina NextSeq 550 flow cell. Regarding the original processing steps: The immunoSEQ output contained only junctional sequences without quality scores, so filtering could not match that applied to full-length reads. To assign V/J genes and CDR3, sequences were annotated against IMGT germline references using PyIR, a Python wrapper for IgBLAST v1.9. Reads with weak V/J assignments (E-value above 1e-6), missing CDR3, stop codons, out-of-frame junctions, or ambiguous translated residues were removed. V3J clonotypes were defined by identical inferred V gene, J gene, and CDR3 amino acid sequence. Percentage overlap between repertoires was calculated by dividing the number of shared unique clonotypes by the size of the smaller repertoire. Richness of each repertoire was evaluated using RTK rarefaction, the Chao1 estimator, and Recon v2.1 estimates of unobserved clonotypes. OLGA was used to compute generation probabilities for all TCRbeta clonotypes that the gDNA method yielded from four donors. The clones in this table, taken by TCRdb from immuneACCESS, are in-frame only. Not every clone is retained; where verified, under half of the shortfall comes from an unresolved V gene, and the cause of the rest is unknown. V, J and clone size are taken as reported in that table, and D and trimming were inferred from the DNA itself. The sample table records some 2,500,000 clones; approximately 93% of these occur just once. The ten biggest clones cover more than 0.35% of the sample.

Concerning this clone itself: What antigen it recognizes has not been identified. No base quality information exists; no much larger clone differs at one position.

Donors were healthy HIV-negative adults with no recently reported acute infections or vaccinations. All donors were Caucasian adults living in Nashville, Tennessee, USA. CD4+ T cells were enriched by magnetic negative selection, after which naive cells were positively selected on CD45RA and the negative fraction was taken as the memory subset. Blood was collected by leukapheresis, and PBMCs were isolated by Ficoll-Histopaque density gradient centrifugation and then cryopreserved in liquid nitrogen vapor phase. Purity and quantity of every magnetically sorted T cell population were checked by analytical flow cytometry. Genomic DNA was isolated from every sorted fraction and measured by UV absorbance on a Nanodrop 2000c.

The V gene is TRBV29-1 and the J gene is TRBJ2-1, with TRBD1 identical over 8 junction bases. The TCR comes from a man between 18 and 29 years old in good health. Some clones in this sample may be carry-over from other donors' samples. Source material: naive CD4+ T cells from PBMCs. Read against the paper, the sample's cell subset or site label means: CD45RA+ positively selected. The DNA is TGCAGCTACTCCAGGGGGCTTAGCTCCTACAATGAGCAGTTCTTC. This codes for CSYSRGLSSYNEQFF.